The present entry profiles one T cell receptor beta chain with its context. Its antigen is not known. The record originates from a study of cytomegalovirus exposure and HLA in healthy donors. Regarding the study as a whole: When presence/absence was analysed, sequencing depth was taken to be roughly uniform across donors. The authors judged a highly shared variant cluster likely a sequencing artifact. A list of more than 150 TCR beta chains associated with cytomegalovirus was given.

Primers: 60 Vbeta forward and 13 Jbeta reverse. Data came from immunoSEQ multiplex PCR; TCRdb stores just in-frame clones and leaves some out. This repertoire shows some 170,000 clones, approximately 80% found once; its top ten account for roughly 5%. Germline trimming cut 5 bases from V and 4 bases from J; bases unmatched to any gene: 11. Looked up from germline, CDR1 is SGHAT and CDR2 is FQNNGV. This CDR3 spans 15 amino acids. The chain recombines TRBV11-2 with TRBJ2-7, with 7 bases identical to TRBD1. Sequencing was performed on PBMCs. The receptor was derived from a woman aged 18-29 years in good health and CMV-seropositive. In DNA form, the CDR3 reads TGTGCCAGCAGCCCCCGACAGGGAAAGTGGTACGAGCAGTACTTC. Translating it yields CASSPRQGKWYEQYF.